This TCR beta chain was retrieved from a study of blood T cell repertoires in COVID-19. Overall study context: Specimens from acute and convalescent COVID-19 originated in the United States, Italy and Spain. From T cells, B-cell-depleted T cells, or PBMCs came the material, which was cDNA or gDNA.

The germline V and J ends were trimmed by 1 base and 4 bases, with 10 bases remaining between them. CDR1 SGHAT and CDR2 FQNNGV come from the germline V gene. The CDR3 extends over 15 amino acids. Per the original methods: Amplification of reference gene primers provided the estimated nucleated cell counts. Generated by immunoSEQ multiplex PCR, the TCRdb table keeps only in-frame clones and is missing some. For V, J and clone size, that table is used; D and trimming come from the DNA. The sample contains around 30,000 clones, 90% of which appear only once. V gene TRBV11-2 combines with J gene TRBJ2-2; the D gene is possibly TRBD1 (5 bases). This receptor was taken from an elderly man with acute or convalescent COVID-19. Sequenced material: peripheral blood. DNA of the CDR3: TGTGCCAGCAGCTTAGGACAGCTTGCCACCGGGGAGCTGTTTTTT. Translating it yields CASSLGQLATGELFF. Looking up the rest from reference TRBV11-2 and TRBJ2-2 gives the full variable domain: EAGVAQSPRYKIIEKRQSVAFWCNPISGHATLYWYQQILGQGPKLLIQFQNNGVVDDSQLPKDRFSAERLKGVDSTLKIQPAKLEDSAVYLCASSLGQLATGELFFGEGSRLTVL.